These T cell receptor beta chains were read from a single sample in a study of ipilimumab plus nivolumab after autologous stem cell transplantation. The protocol was immunoSEQ multiplex PCR, while the TCRdb copy is restricted to in-frame clones and leaves out a portion. Here the sample spans tens of thousands of clones, around 93% being singletons. Material: PBMCs, obtained in a trial of ipilimumab plus nivolumab as post-transplant consolidation. Receptors were obtained from a male donor with multiple myeloma. Both conserved end residues are part of each CDR3. A D gene is named only where the DNA matches it firmly. The size of a clone is reported for some rows only, either as once, few or many, or as a class for expanded clones.

v_call	d_call	j_call	clone_size	cdr3_nt	cdr3_aa
TRBV30	TRBD2	TRBJ2-1	.	TGTGCCTGGAGTGTCTGGCGGGAGCCTGGGGAAGAGCAGTTCTTC	CAWSVWREPGEEQFF
TRBV18	.	TRBJ2-7	.	TGTGCCAGCTCACCAGAACATAGGGGATTAGGCTCCTACGAGCAGTACTTC	CASSPEHRGLGSYEQYF
TRBV6-6	TRBD1	TRBJ1-3	few	TGTGCCAGCAGTTCGGGACAGGGAAACACCATATATTTT	CASSSGQGNTIYF
TRBV5-4	.	TRBJ1-3	.	TGTGCCAGCAGCTTAGACCAGGGGTCTGGAAACACCATATATTTT	CASSLDQGSGNTIYF
TRBV27	.	TRBJ2-2	.	TGTGCCAGCAGTTCCCCAGGGCTGGGCACCGGGGAGCTGTTTTTT	CASSSPGLGTGELFF
TRBV5-6	TRBD2	TRBJ2-1	.	TGTGCCAGCAGCTTACGGACTAGCGGGAGGGTTTTAAATGAGCAGTTCTTC	CASSLRTSGRVLNEQFF
TRBV28	TRBD1	TRBJ1-2	.	TGTGCCAGCAGTTTACCCCGGGGGACAGGGAAGGGCTACACCTTC	CASSLPRGTGKGYTF
TRBV19	.	TRBJ2-1	.	TGTGCCAGTAGTATCCTACATCGCTCCTACAATGAGCAGTTCTTC	CASSILHRSYNEQFF
TRBV6-6	TRBD2	TRBJ2-3	once	TGTGCCAGCAGTTACTGGGTTAGCGGGAGCACAGATACGCAGTATTTT	CASSYWVSGSTDTQYF
TRBV27	TRBD1	TRBJ1-6	.	TGTGCCAGCAGTAACAGGGGCAATAATTCACCCCTCCACTTT	CASSNRGNNSPLHF
TRBV7-2	TRBD1	TRBJ1-2	.	TGTGCCAGCAGCTCAGGGACAGGGGTTGGCTACACCTTC	CASSSGTGVGYTF
TRBV2	.	TRBJ2-3	.	TGTGCCAGCAAGGGGACTAGCACAGATACGCAGTATTTT	CASKGTSTDTQYF
TRBV19	TRBD2	TRBJ2-2	.	TGTGCCAGTATAGCGGGAGGGCGCACCGGGGAGCTGTTTTTT	CASIAGGRTGELFF
TRBV5-1	.	TRBJ1-6	once	TGCGCCAGCAGCTTGGGGCAGGGTAATTCACCCCTCCACTTT	CASSLGQGNSPLHF
TRBV30	TRBD2	TRBJ2-3	.	TGTGCCTGGAGTAGGGAGGGAATATACACAGATACGCAGTATTTT	CAWSREGIYTDTQYF
TRBV4-3	TRBD1	TRBJ1-1	once	TGCGCCAGCAGCCAAGATCCGTTAGGGGGCGGAGGGGGCACTGAAGCTTTCTTT	CASSQDPLGGGGGTEAFF
TRBV11-2	.	TRBJ2-7	.	TGTGCCAGCAGCTTTCTCACTGGACAGGCCGGGAGGGGAGAGCAGTACTTC	CASSFLTGQAGRGEQYF
TRBV5-1	TRBD1	TRBJ1-5	.	TGCGCCAGCAGCTCCCCCCCCGGGACAGGGAATCAGCCCCAGCATTTT	CASSSPPGTGNQPQHF
TRBV4-2	TRBD1	TRBJ2-7	few	TGTGCCAGCAGCTCGGACAGGGCCTACGAGCAGTACTTC	CASSSDRAYEQYF
TRBV5-4	TRBD2	TRBJ2-2	.	TGTGCCAGCAGCAGGGACTACCAGGGCGGGGAGCTGTTTTTT	CASSRDYQGGELFF
TRBV7-8	TRBD2	TRBJ2-7	few	TGTGCCAGCAGTTATACTAGCGGCGGAGGTTGGGAGCAGTACTTC	CASSYTSGGGWEQYF
TRBV29-1	TRBD1	TRBJ1-2	.	TGCAGCGCCTCGACAGGGGTGGATGGCTACACCTTC	CSASTGVDGYTF